What follows are 30 T cell receptor beta chains derived from one specimen sequenced in a study of blood T cell repertoires in COVID-19. Sequencing used immunoSEQ multiplex PCR; TCRdb keeps in-frame clones, though not all of them. The sample includes 65,000 to 90,000 clones, approximately 78% seen only once; the top ten take more than 4.5%. The sample comprised peripheral blood. The origin of the receptors is a woman at least 80 years old with active or convalescent COVID-19.

The rearrangement uses TRBV5-4 and TRBJ1-1; D is possibly TRBD1 (5 bases). Germline-derived CDR1 and CDR2 are SGHNT and YYREEE (reference sequence). Trimming shortened V by 0 bases and J by 7 bases, and 16 bases separated the two germline ends. The CDR3 is 15 amino acids. Here the CDR3 reads CASSLAGGVRVEAFF. DNA for the CDR3: TGTGCCAGCAGCTTGGCGGGGGGGGTACGGGTTGAAGCTTTCTTT.

This rearrangement joins TRBV7-2 to TRBJ2-7; weak D call: TRBD1 (5 bases). CDR1 SGHTA and CDR2 FQGNSA come from the germline V gene. The CDR3 is 15 residues long. V lost 4 bases to trimming and J lost 2 bases, with 15 bases between them. The chain's CDR3 is CASSSGALATYEQYF. CDR3 nucleotide sequence: TGTGCCAGCAGCTCTGGGGCTCTTGCTACCTACGAGCAGTACTTC.

J is TRBJ2-7 and V is TRBV11-3; tentative D call: TRBD1 (6 bases). There are 14 residues in the CDR3. Trimming removed 5 bases from V and 9 bases from J, with 20 bases in between. From germline, CDR1 is SGHNT and CDR2 YENEEA. This chain's CDR3 is CASSLYRAEMGQYF. DNA for the CDR3: TGTGCCAGCAGCCTGTACAGGGCGGAAATGGGGCAGTACTTC.

V gene TRBV3-1 (or the pseudogene TRBV3-2) combines with J gene TRBJ1-3; tentative D call: TRBD1 (5 bases). The germline CDR1 and CDR2 sequences are LGHDT and YNNKEL (reference sequence). Trimming pared 3 bases from V and 7 bases from J, leaving 13 bases between. This CDR3 has 14 amino acids. The CDR3 loop is CASSHPDIRNTIYF. CDR3 nucleotide sequence: TGTGCCAGCAGCCACCCGGACATCCGGAACACCATATATTTT.

A note on this clone: At one end the junction does not follow the germline gene, possibly because of a read error. The rearrangement uses TRBV9 and TRBJ2-2; possibly TRBD1 or TRBD2 for D (7 bases each). Germline V gene sequence: CDR1 SGDLS, CDR2 YYNGEE. The CDR3 spans 16 residues. As DNA, the CDR3 is TGCGCCAGCAGGGGGGGGCCTACCGCGAACACCGGGGAGCTGTTTTTT. This codes for CASRGGPTANTGELFF.

This clone showed up just once. CDR3 in amino acids: CATSSRRLAGVQDTQYF. In nucleotides, the CDR3 is TGTGCCACCAGCTCACGACGACTAGCGGGAGTTCAGGATACGCAGTATTTT. The chain links TRBV24-1 to TRBJ2-3; 12 nucleotides agree with TRBD2. The CDR3 extends over 17 amino acids. The V and J ends lost 7 bases and 6 bases, in that order; junction bases with no gene match: 13. Germline lookup yields CDR1 KGHDR and CDR2 SFDVKD.

The V and J genes are TRBV7-8 and TRBJ2-3; 7 nucleotides align to TRBD1. Looked up from germline, CDR1 is SGHVS and CDR2 is FQNEAQ. J was trimmed by 2 bases and V by 3 bases; bases with no gene match: 5. This CDR3 spans 15 amino acids. CDR3: CASSFDRVNTDTQYF. CDR3 sequence (DNA): TGTGCCAGCAGCTTTGACAGGGTAAACACAGATACGCAGTATTTT.

This rearrangement joins TRBV19 to TRBJ2-5; tentative D call: TRBD1 (5 bases). This CDR3 contains 18 residues. Trimming stripped 0 bases from V and 5 bases from J, with 22 bases between. Germline CDR1 reads LNHDA; CDR2 reads SQIVND (reference sequence). CDR3 nucleotides: TGTGCCAGTAGTATAGATCAATTTTCGGCAGGGAAGGGGGAGACCCAGTACTTC. Its translation is CASSIDQFSAGKGETQYF.

Concerning this clone: Other DNA sequences in this specimen translate into the identical CDR3. The CDR3 region has the DNA TGTGCCATCAGGGGACAGTCAAACACCGGGGAGCTGTTTTTT. It is translated as CAIRGQSNTGELFF. This sequence joins TRBV10-3 and TRBJ2-2; 7 bases match TRBD1. The germline V gene has CDR1 ENHRY and CDR2 SYGVKD. CDR3 length: 14 residues. V dropped 6 bases and J dropped 2; count of bases not matched to a gene: 3.

The chain combines TRBV21-1 with TRBJ1-1. TRBV21-1 constitutes a pseudogene. The CDR3 runs 15 residues. The CDR3, as DNA: TGTGCCAGCAGCTCCCCCCTGGTCTCCCCGAGAGAAGCTTTCTTT. This encodes CASSSPLVSPREAFF.

This clone appeared a single time. The chain employs TRBV6-5 and TRBJ2-3; D is uncertain. This CDR3 is built from 13 residues. Germline V lookup: CDR1 MNHEY, CDR2 SVGAGI. V lost 2 bases to trimming and J lost 6 bases, with 9 bases between them. For the CDR3, the DNA is TGTGCCAGCAGTTACCGGGTTGGGGATACGCAGTATTTT. As protein: CASSYRVGDTQYF.

CDR3 region: CASSQDFGQGSGYTF. As DNA, the CDR3 is TGTGCCAGCAGCCAAGATTTCGGACAGGGGTCTGGCTACACCTTC. The rearrangement joins TRBV3-1 (or the pseudogene TRBV3-2) to TRBJ1-2; 9 nucleotides align to TRBD1. The CDR3 totals 15 residues. CDR1 is LGHDT and CDR2 is YNNKEL in the germline V gene (reference sequence). After removal of 0 bases from V and 7 bases from J, the junction contained 6 bases not matched to a gene.

This chain connects TRBV18 to TRBJ2-5; TRBD2 matches at 13 bases. This CDR3 is built from 18 residues. V dropped 1 base and J dropped 2; count of bases not matched to a gene: 7. The germline V gene has CDR1 KGHSH and CDR2 LQKENI. The CDR3 bases are TGTGCCAGCTCACCACTCCCTGGGACTAGCGGGAAACAAGAGACCCAGTACTTC. Translated: CASSPLPGTSGKQETQYF.

This rearrangement joins TRBV7-9 to TRBJ1-1; 7 bases fit TRBD1. Germline V gene sequence: CDR1 SEHNR, CDR2 FQNEAQ (reference sequence). There are 15 residues in the CDR3. V lost 0 bases and J lost 1; bases outside the gene matches: 2. The CDR3 here is CASSLAGTANTEAFF. The CDR3 DNA sequence: TGTGCCAGCAGCTTAGCGGGGACAGCGAACACTGAAGCTTTCTTT.

V usage is TRBV10-3 and J usage is TRBJ2-7; 7 positions agree with TRBD2. J lost 3 bases, V lost 6 bases, and 8 bases had no gene match. Germline CDR1 ENHRY, CDR2 SYGVKD. This CDR3 spans 14 amino acids. Written as DNA, the CDR3 is TGTGCCATCAGCCGGACTAGTGGCGACTACGAGCAGTACTTC. It translates to CAISRTSGDYEQYF.

This clone was detected only a few times. The chain links TRBV2 to TRBJ2-7; 8 nucleotides match TRBD2. The V segment lost 8 bases and the J segment 2 bases; nucleotides outside the gene matches: 2. The germline V gene encodes CDR1 SNHLY and CDR2 FYNNEI. The CDR3 runs to 12 residues. The CDR3 DNA is TGTGCCAGCTCGGGGGGGCCCTACGAGCAGTACTTC. It specifies CASSGGPYEQYF.

V is TRBV7-2 and J is TRBJ1-2, with D possibly TRBD1 on 6 matching bases. The CDR3 totals 13 residues. The V end was cut by 4 bases, the J end by 8 bases, with 14 bases between. Germline values: CDR1 SGHTA, CDR2 FQGNSA. The CDR3 DNA sequence: TGTGCCAGCAGCTCATCCGGGGGGCTGGGCTACACCTTC. Its protein product is CASSSSGGLGYTF.

The gene calls are TRBV5-4 and TRBJ1-1; 9 bases fit TRBD1. Trimming at V came to 4 bases and at J to 0 bases, leaving 4 bases not matched to a gene. The CDR3 has 15 amino acids. The germline V gene has CDR1 SGHNT and CDR2 YYREEE (reference sequence). CDR3 amino acids: CASSHRDRVNTEAFF. For the CDR3, the DNA is TGTGCCAGCAGCCATCGGGACAGGGTGAACACTGAAGCTTTCTTT.

The chain is built from TRBV3-1 (or the pseudogene TRBV3-2) and TRBJ2-7, with 9 bases fitting TRBD1. The CDR3 is made up of 15 amino acids. CDR1 and CDR2 from the germline V gene are LGHDT and YNNKEL (reference sequence). V dropped 5 bases and J dropped 5; count of bases not matched to a gene: 10. For the CDR3, the DNA is TGTGCCAGCAGCAAACGGACAGGGGCAAGCCACGAGCAGTACTTC. Translating it yields CASSKRTGASHEQYF.

This sequence joins TRBV7-2 and TRBJ2-7; D uncertain. The CDR3 consists of 13 residues. The V gene's germline CDR1 is SGHTA and CDR2 FQGNSA. Trimming removed 1 base from V and 2 bases from J, with 6 bases in between. This CDR3 reads CASSLVETYEQYF. The CDR3 DNA follows: TGTGCCAGCAGCTTAGTAGAAACCTACGAGCAGTACTTC.

The J gene is TRBJ2-1, the V gene TRBV13, with a possible D match to TRBD2 (10 bases). V shed 5 bases and J shed 5 bases, with 25 bases lying between them. The germline gives CDR1 PRHDT, CDR2 FYEKMQ (reference sequence). The CDR3 totals 18 residues. CDR3 DNA: TGTGCCAGCAGCCGACAGGGGGGGCGCGGACTAGCGGACAATGAGCAGTTCTTC. Protein product: CASSRQGGRGLADNEQFF.

This clone showed up just a few times. The gene calls are TRBV5-4 and TRBJ1-2; 9 bases map to TRBD1. J gave up 8 bases and V 0 bases, and 8 bases lay outside the gene matches. CDR1 SGHNT and CDR2 YYREEE come from the germline V gene (reference sequence). The CDR3 sequence is 15 residues long. The CDR3 nucleotides are TGTGCCAGCAGCTTGGCCGACAGGGGGTTGGGGGGCTACACCTTC. This encodes CASSLADRGLGGYTF. Looking up the rest from reference TRBV5-4 and TRBJ1-2 gives the full variable domain: ETGVTQSPTHLIKTRGQQVTLRCSSQSGHNTVSWYQQALGQGPQFIFQYYREEENGRGNFPPRFSGLQFPNYSSELNVNALELDDSALYLCASSLADRGLGGYTFGSGTRLTVV.

The chain combines TRBV7-9 with TRBJ2-3, with D possibly matching TRBD2 (6 bases). Germline V gene lookup returns CDR1 SEHNR and CDR2 FQNEAQ (reference sequence). The ends were cut back, 2 bases at V and 0 bases at J, with 9 bases in the middle. This CDR3 contains 15 residues. CDR3 region: CASSLLATSTDTQYF. The CDR3 DNA sequence: TGTGCCAGCAGCTTACTAGCGACTAGCACAGATACGCAGTATTTT.

The chain carries TRBV7-6 and TRBJ2-6; D is perhaps TRBD2 (6 bases). Germline loops: CDR1 SGHVS, CDR2 FNYEAQ. V lost 5 bases to trimming and J lost 0 bases, with 14 bases between them. The CDR3 spans 17 residues. CDR3 sequence (DNA): TGTGCCAGCAGCCCGGGCGGGACGGCCTCTGGGGCCAACGTCCTGACTTTC. It specifies CASSPGGTASGANVLTF. The entire variable domain, with the rest obtained from reference TRBV7-6 and TRBJ2-6, is as follows: GAGVSQSPRYKVTKRGQDVALRCDPISGHVSLYWYRQALGQGPEFLTYFNYEAQQDKSGLPNDRFSAERPEGSISTLTIQRTEQRDSAMYRCASSPGGTASGANVLTFGAGSRLTVL.

The rearrangement links TRBV14 to TRBJ1-1; no clear D. V was cut by 0 bases and J by 6 bases, with 11 bases left in between. This CDR3 has 14 amino acids. Germline CDR1 reads SGHDN; CDR2 reads FVKESK. The CDR3 nucleotides are TGTGCCAGCAGCCAAGATAGGTTGACTGCTGAAGCTTTCTTT. It codes for CASSQDRLTAEAFF.

V gene TRBV14 combines with J gene TRBJ2-5; TRBD2 matches 7 bases. This CDR3 spans 20 amino acids. V shed 1 base, J shed 5 bases, and the junction held 22 bases outside the gene matches. The V gene's germline CDR1 is SGHDN and CDR2 FVKESK. This chain's CDR3 is CASSQGGVRGLGDRRETQYF. CDR3 nucleotide sequence: TGTGCCAGCAGCCAAGGCGGGGTAAGAGGACTAGGGGATCGTCGGGAGACCCAGTACTTC.

The chain couples TRBV4-2 to TRBJ2-6; the D gene is possibly TRBD1 (5 bases). The CDR3 runs to 16 residues. Looked up from germline, CDR1 is LGHNA and CDR2 is YNFKEQ. V lost 1 base to trimming and J lost 3 bases, with 10 bases between them. CDR3 nucleotides: TGTGCCAGCAGCCAAGCTACAGGTAATGGGGCCAACGTCCTGACTTTC. Its protein is CASSQATGNGANVLTF.

On this clone: One end of the junction varies from germline; a read error may be responsible. The chain joins TRBV4-2 to TRBJ2-2, with 8 bases identical to TRBD2. In germline, CDR1 is LGHNA, CDR2 YNFKEQ. The CDR3 runs to 20 residues. The CDR3 region has the DNA TGTGCCAGCAGCCACGCCCCCCCGGGACTAGTACGCAGGCTAGGCCGGGGAGCTGTTTTT. It yields the protein CASSHAPPGLVRRLGRGAVF.

The chain is built from TRBV27 and TRBJ2-5, with 11 bases fitting TRBD2. The CDR3 is 15 residues long. V shed 4 bases, J shed 3 bases, and the junction held 4 bases outside the gene matches. Germline V gene sequence: CDR1 MNHEY, CDR2 SMNVEV (reference sequence). The CDR3 is CASSSLAGGEETQYF. The CDR3 region has the DNA TGTGCCAGCAGTTCCCTAGCGGGGGGAGAAGAGACCCAGTACTTC.

V usage is TRBV7-9 and J usage is TRBJ1-6; 10 bases agree with TRBD1. This CDR3 contains 15 residues. V lost 5 bases, J lost 10 bases, and 8 bases stayed unmatched. The germline CDR1 and CDR2 sequences are SEHNR and FQNEAQ (reference sequence). CDR3 coding DNA: TGTGCCAGCAGCCCGCTAGGGACAGGGGTATCACCCCTCCACTTT. Protein: CASSPLGTGVSPLHF.